This paragraph covers one T cell receptor beta chain sequence. V was pared by 6 bases and J by 0 bases, with 17 bases between. This CDR3 comprises 16 residues. Sequenced by immunoSEQ multiplex PCR; TCRdb stores in-frame clones only, minus some. Found here are fewer than 200,000 clones; the top ten clones hold 2.2%. The sample belongs to a study of control samples from healthy donors and cancer patients. Sequencing was carried out using blood. The chain links TRBV23-1 to TRBJ1-1, with D possibly TRBD1 on 6 matching bases. TRBV23-1 belongs to the ORF category, with a function that is uncertain. The sequence was collected from a woman between 25 and 40 years old in good health. CDR3 nucleotides: TGCGCCAGCAGGGCTGCCCCGGACAGCCTGAACACTGAAGCTTTCTTT. Translation gives CASRAAPDSLNTEAFF.